The 5 T cell receptor beta chains below all came from one sample that was sequenced in a study of shared clonotypes between healthy human individuals. Produced via immunoSEQ multiplex PCR; TCRdb's table is partial and in-frame only. The sample lists 800,000 to 1,200,000 clones; around three quarters were seen once. The sequenced sample consisted of memory CD4+ T cells from PBMCs. Subset indicated: CD45RA-negative fraction. Every receptor here comes from a man between 18 and 35 years old in good health. Some clones in this sample may be carry-over from other donors' samples.

Of note for this clone: A far larger clone is one nucleotide away, so this likely arose from a read error. This chain links TRBV5-1 with TRBJ1-2; TRBD1 aligns across 7 bases. The germline V gene has CDR1 SGHRS and CDR2 YFSETQ. With V trimmed by 0 bases and J by 1 base, 0 bases remained unmatched. This CDR3 has 14 residues. CDR3 loop: CASSLGDSNYGYTF. CDR3 sequence (DNA): TGCGCCAGCAGCTTGGGGGACAGTAACTATGGCTACACCTTC.

This clone was observed a handful of times. This chain joins TRBV4-2 and TRBJ1-5; tentative D call: TRBD1 (6 bases). V lost 0 bases, J lost 6 bases, and 12 bases lay in between. From germline, CDR1 is LGHNA and CDR2 YNFKEQ. This CDR3 comprises 15 residues. Written as DNA, the CDR3 is TGTGCCAGCAGCCAAGAGCGGGGGGCGGCTCAGCCCCAGCATTTT. Translation: CASSQERGAAQPQHF.

This chain links TRBV28 with TRBJ2-1; D is undetermined. The V and J ends lost 5 bases and 7 bases respectively, with 18 bases between them. The CDR3 totals 15 residues. Germline V gene lookup returns CDR1 MDHEN and CDR2 SYDVKM. CDR3 region: CASSAGPIGWNEQFF. CDR3 coding DNA: TGTGCCAGCAGTGCCGGCCCCATCGGATGGAATGAGCAGTTCTTC.

V and J are TRBV5-1 and TRBJ1-3; D not certain. V dropped 0 bases and J dropped 4 bases, with 8 bases sitting between them. The CDR3 is made up of 14 amino acids. CDR1 SGHRS and CDR2 YFSETQ come from the germline V gene. The CDR3 region has the DNA TGCGCCAGCAGCTTGGACATCCCGGGAAACACCATATATTTT. Encoded protein: CASSLDIPGNTIYF.

The chain combines TRBV7-9 with TRBJ2-3; 8 bases fit TRBD1. CDR1 SEHNR and CDR2 FQNEAQ come from the germline V gene (reference sequence). V lost 6 bases and J lost 2; bases outside the gene matches: 7. The CDR3 extends over 15 amino acids. CDR3 DNA sequence: TGTGCCAGCAGTTACGACAGGGGTTACACAGATACGCAGTATTTT. This gives the protein CASSYDRGYTDTQYF.